This TCR beta chain came from a study of graft-versus-host responses after intestinal transplantation. Study results and limitations: In patients with graft-donor T cell macrochimerism, allograft graft-versus-host to host-versus-graft clonal ratios were high.

Trimming took 7 bases from V and 0 from J; bases not matched to a gene: 5. The length of the CDR3 is 15 residues. Germline values: CDR1 ENHRY, CDR2 SYGVKD. Tissue from the graft was processed to free its intraepithelial and lamina propria lymphocytes. Only a few counts were recorded for this clone. No antigen is known for it. Generated by immunoSEQ multiplex PCR, the TCRdb table keeps only in-frame clones and is missing some. The sample comprises about 5,700 clones, roughly 65% of which are singletons, and around a third rests with the top ten. Here the sequenced sample was ileum tissue, taken almost 310 days after intestinal transplant. The V call is TRBV10-3, the J call TRBJ2-2; 7 bases align to TRBD2. This clonotype was obtained from a human patient who received an intestinal transplant, so some T cells may come from the graft donor. The CDR3 loop is CAIKGGVANTGELFF. In DNA form, the CDR3 reads TGTGCCATCAAGGGAGGGGTGGCGAACACCGGGGAGCTGTTTTTT.